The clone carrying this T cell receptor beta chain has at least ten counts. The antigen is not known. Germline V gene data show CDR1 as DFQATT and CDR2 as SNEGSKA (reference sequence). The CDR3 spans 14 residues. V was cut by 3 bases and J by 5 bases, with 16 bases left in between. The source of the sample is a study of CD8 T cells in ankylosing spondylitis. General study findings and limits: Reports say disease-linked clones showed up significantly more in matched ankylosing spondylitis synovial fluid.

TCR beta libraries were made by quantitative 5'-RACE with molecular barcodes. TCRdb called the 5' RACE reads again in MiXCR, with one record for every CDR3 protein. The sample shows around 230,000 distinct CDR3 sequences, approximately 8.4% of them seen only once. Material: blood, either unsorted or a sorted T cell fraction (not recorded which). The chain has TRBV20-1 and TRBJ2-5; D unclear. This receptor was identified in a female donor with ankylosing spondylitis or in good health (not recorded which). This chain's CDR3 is CSASLSADRETQYF. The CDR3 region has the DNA TGCAGTGCTAGTCTGAGCGCCGATCGGGAGACCCAGTACTTC.